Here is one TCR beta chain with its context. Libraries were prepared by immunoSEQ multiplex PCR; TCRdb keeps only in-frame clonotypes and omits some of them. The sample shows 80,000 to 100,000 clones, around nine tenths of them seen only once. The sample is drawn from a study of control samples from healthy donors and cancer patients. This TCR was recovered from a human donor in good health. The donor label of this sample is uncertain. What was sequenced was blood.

CDR3 coding DNA: TGTGCCAGCAGCCCAGGGACGACATACAATGAGCAGTTCTTC. Residues: CASSPGTTYNEQFF. The chain couples TRBV11-2 to TRBJ2-1, with D possibly called TRBD1 or TRBD2 (5 bases each). Germline values: CDR1 SGHAT, CDR2 FQNNGV. Trimming took off 5 bases at V and 4 bases at J, with 12 bases between the two ends. The CDR3 has 14 amino acids.